These T cell receptor beta chains were read from a single sample in a study of T cell changes during pregnancy in multiple sclerosis. Some clones are missing from TCRdb's copy, which holds only in-frame ones; the method was immunoSEQ multiplex PCR. The sample gives about 28,000 clones, roughly 89% of which show up once; around 0.8% is in the top ten. The sample was CD4+ T cells from peripheral blood mononuclear cells, taken in the second trimester of pregnancy. All receptors derive from a female donor with multiple sclerosis, enrolled in a pregnancy study. Each CDR3 is given with its conserved first and last residue. Each record gives: CDR3 length, clone size, D gene, V gene, J gene, CDR3 protein, CDR3 DNA. D genes are given only for firm matches. Size is omitted from some rows. Given values are once, few, many or a class for expanded clones.

length: 12
size: NA
D: NA
V: TRBV19
J: TRBJ1-5
CDR3: CASTVGPQPQHF
DNA: TGTGCCAGTACCGTCGGTCCTCAGCCCCAGCATTTT

length: 15
size: NA
D: TRBD1
V: TRBV11-1
J: TRBJ2-7
CDR3: CASSLDGQGLYEQYF
DNA: TGTGCCAGCAGCTTAGACGGACAGGGACTCTACGAGCAGTACTTC

length: 14
size: NA
D: TRBD1
V: TRBV6-1
J: TRBJ1-1
CDR3: CASSETWDRTEAFF
DNA: TGTGCCAGCAGTGAGACTTGGGACAGAACTGAAGCTTTCTTT

length: 16
size: once
D: TRBD1
V: TRBV6-1
J: TRBJ2-1
CDR3: CASSEAGTASYNEQFF
DNA: TGTGCCAGCAGTGAAGCGGGGACAGCCAGTTACAATGAGCAGTTCTTC

length: 16
size: NA
D: TRBD2
V: TRBV7-2
J: TRBJ2-2
CDR3: CASSELAGGNTGELFF
DNA: TGTGCCAGCAGCGAACTAGCGGGGGGGAACACCGGGGAGCTGTTTTTT

length: 14
size: NA
D: TRBD1
V: TRBV6-5
J: TRBJ2-5
CDR3: CASSLRTGSETQYF
DNA: TGTGCCAGCAGTCTCCGGACAGGGTCAGAGACCCAGTACTTC

length: 11
size: NA
D: TRBD1
V: TRBV5-1
J: TRBJ2-1
CDR3: CASTLETGRFF
DNA: TGCGCCAGCACCCTGGAGACAGGGCGGTTCTTC

length: 15
size: once
D: NA
V: TRBV9
J: TRBJ2-1
CDR3: CASSVETGQYNEQFF
DNA: TGTGCCAGCAGCGTAGAAACAGGGCAATACAATGAGCAGTTCTTC

length: 14
size: NA
D: NA
V: TRBV2
J: TRBJ1-5
CDR3: CASSDSGGHQPQHF
DNA: TGTGCCAGCAGTGATTCGGGGGGTCATCAGCCCCAGCATTTT

length: 16
size: NA
D: TRBD2
V: TRBV9
J: TRBJ2-2
CDR3: CASSVGPSGGTGELFF
DNA: TGTGCCAGCAGCGTAGGGCCTAGCGGGGGGACCGGGGAGCTGTTTTTT

length: 14
size: NA
D: NA
V: TRBV6-1
J: TRBJ2-5
CDR3: CASSEPGYQETQYF
DNA: TGTGCCAGCAGTGAACCCGGGTACCAAGAGACCCAGTACTTC

length: 14
size: few
D: NA
V: TRBV7-2
J: TRBJ1-4
CDR3: CASSPKWGDEKLFF
DNA: TGTGCCAGCAGCCCAAAGTGGGGGGATGAAAAACTGTTTTTT

length: 15
size: once
D: TRBD1
V: TRBV13
J: TRBJ1-1
CDR3: CASSSYTGGYTEAFF
DNA: TGTGCCAGCAGTTCCTACACAGGGGGCTACACTGAAGCTTTCTTT

length: 14
size: NA
D: NA
V: TRBV4-1
J: TRBJ2-5
CDR3: CASSPGQHQETQYF
DNA: TGCGCCAGCAGCCCAGGACAGCACCAAGAGACCCAGTACTTC

length: 13
size: NA
D: NA
V: TRBV6-1
J: TRBJ1-1
CDR3: CASSVLTNTEAFF
DNA: TGTGCCAGCAGTGTCTTGACTAACACTGAAGCTTTCTTT

length: 15
size: NA
D: NA
V: TRBV5-1
J: TRBJ1-1
CDR3: CASSLGLLGNTEAFF
DNA: TGCGCCAGCAGCTTGGGCCTTCTCGGGAACACTGAAGCTTTCTTT

length: 13
size: NA
D: NA
V: TRBV5-1
J: TRBJ2-1
CDR3: CASSPAPMNEQFF
DNA: TGCGCCAGCAGCCCCGCTCCTATGAATGAGCAGTTCTTC

length: 13
size: NA
D: NA
V: TRBV28
J: TRBJ1-6
CDR3: CASGPLVNSPLHF
DNA: TGTGCCAGCGGGCCTTTAGTCAATTCACCCCTCCACTTT

length: 15
size: NA
D: NA
V: TRBV6-1
J: TRBJ2-7
CDR3: CASTVGLAGSYEQYF
DNA: TGTGCCAGCACCGTGGGACTTGCTGGCTCCTACGAGCAGTACTTC

length: 12
size: NA
D: NA
V: TRBV28
J: TRBJ1-5
CDR3: CASSYRAQPQHF
DNA: TGTGCCAGCAGTTACAGGGCCCAGCCCCAGCATTTT

length: 15
size: NA
D: NA
V: TRBV4-3
J: TRBJ2-3
CDR3: CASRTTGRGTDTQYF
DNA: TGCGCCAGCAGAACCACAGGGAGGGGGACAGATACGCAGTATTTT

length: 12
size: NA
D: NA
V: TRBV18
J: TRBJ2-7
CDR3: CASSPSSDEQYF
DNA: TGTGCCAGCTCACCTAGTTCGGACGAGCAGTACTTC

length: 17
size: NA
D: TRBD2
V: TRBV9
J: TRBJ2-5
CDR3: CASSVAPGGPWGETQYF
DNA: TGTGCCAGCAGCGTAGCCCCGGGGGGGCCTTGGGGCGAGACCCAGTACTTC

length: 15
size: NA
D: NA
V: TRBV4-2
J: TRBJ2-5
CDR3: CASSQAKGGQETQYF
DNA: TGTGCCAGCAGCCAGGCCAAAGGAGGACAAGAGACCCAGTACTTC

length: 16
size: NA
D: TRBD1
V: TRBV19
J: TRBJ2-7
CDR3: CASSIAPGTGVEEQYF
DNA: TGTGCCAGTAGTATAGCCCCCGGGACAGGGGTTGAAGAGCAGTACTTC

length: 18
size: NA
D: TRBD1
V: TRBV19
J: TRBJ2-6
CDR3: CASSIEGTATLGANVLTF
DNA: TGTGCCAGTAGTATAGAAGGGACAGCCACTCTGGGCGCCAACGTCCTGACTTTC

length: 15
size: NA
D: NA
V: TRBV7-2
J: TRBJ1-3
CDR3: CASSKHGGSGNTIYF
DNA: TGTGCCAGCAGCAAACACGGCGGCTCTGGAAACACCATATATTTT

length: 16
size: NA
D: NA
V: TRBV7-9
J: TRBJ1-4
CDR3: CASSQRRPATNEKLFF
DNA: TGTGCCAGCAGCCAGCGACGACCTGCAACTAATGAAAAACTGTTTTTT

length: 21
size: NA
D: TRBD1
V: TRBV4-3
J: TRBJ1-5
CDR3: CASSQVWTPGQGYWSNQPQHF
DNA: TGCGCCAGCAGCCAAGTCTGGACCCCGGGACAGGGGTATTGGAGCAATCAGCCCCAGCATTTT

length: 15
size: NA
D: NA
V: TRBV7-9
J: TRBJ2-5
CDR3: CASSLRTRDRETQYF
DNA: TGTGCCAGCAGCTTACGTACGCGGGACCGAGAGACCCAGTACTTC

length: 14
size: once
D: NA
V: TRBV2
J: TRBJ1-1
CDR3: CASSGQGMNTEAFF
DNA: TGTGCCAGCAGTGGTCAGGGTATGAACACTGAAGCTTTCTTT

length: 15
size: NA
D: TRBD1
V: TRBV4-1
J: TRBJ2-3
CDR3: CASSLQQGTTDTQYF
DNA: TGCGCCAGCAGCCTCCAACAGGGGACGACAGATACGCAGTATTTT

length: 15
size: NA
D: NA
V: TRBV7-2
J: TRBJ1-3
CDR3: CASSHDGLSGNTIYF
DNA: TGTGCCAGCAGCCACGACGGACTCTCTGGAAACACCATATATTTT

length: 13
size: NA
D: NA
V: TRBV5-1
J: TRBJ2-1
CDR3: CASSLGYRAEQFF
DNA: TGCGCCAGCAGCTTGGGGTACAGGGCAGAGCAGTTCTTC

length: 10
size: NA
D: TRBD1
V: TRBV2
J: TRBJ2-1
CDR3: CASKGDRAFF
DNA: TGTGCCAGCAAGGGGGACAGGGCGTTCTTC

length: 16
size: NA
D: NA
V: TRBV5-1
J: TRBJ2-7
CDR3: CASSLAYRSISYEQYF
DNA: TGCGCCAGCAGCTTGGCTTACAGAAGTATCTCCTACGAGCAGTACTTC

length: 15
size: NA
D: NA
V: TRBV7-7
J: TRBJ2-2
CDR3: CASSLGSGVTGELFF
DNA: TGTGCTAGCAGCTTGGGATCGGGGGTGACCGGGGAGCTGTTTTTT

length: 15
size: few
D: NA
V: TRBV5-6
J: TRBJ1-2
CDR3: CASSLDGRINYGYTF
DNA: TGTGCCAGCAGCTTGGACGGCAGGATAAACTATGGCTACACCTTC

length: 15
size: NA
D: TRBD1
V: TRBV5-1
J: TRBJ2-3
CDR3: CASSSSTGLTDTQYF
DNA: TGCGCCAGCAGCAGCTCGACAGGGTTAACAGATACGCAGTATTTT

length: 13
size: NA
D: NA
V: TRBV11-3
J: TRBJ1-1
CDR3: CASSLNRDTEAFF
DNA: TGTGCCAGCAGCCTAAACAGGGATACTGAAGCTTTCTTT

length: 19
size: NA
D: NA
V: TRBV19
J: TRBJ1-1
CDR3: CASSPAIRGWTAMNTEAFF
DNA: TGTGCCAGTAGCCCCGCCATTCGGGGTTGGACGGCCATGAACACTGAAGCTTTCTTT

length: 17
size: NA
D: NA
V: TRBV19
J: TRBJ1-5
CDR3: CASKRTDAGYSNQPQHF
DNA: TGTGCCAGTAAACGAACAGACGCCGGCTATAGCAATCAGCCCCAGCATTTT

length: 16
size: NA
D: TRBD1
V: TRBV7-3
J: TRBJ2-1
CDR3: CASSPGTGDSYNEQFF
DNA: TGTGCCAGCAGCCCGGGGACAGGTGATTCCTACAATGAGCAGTTCTTC

length: 8
size: NA
D: NA
V: TRBV7-2
J: TRBJ2-3
CDR3: CASNTQYF
DNA: TGTGCTTCTAATACGCAGTATTTT

length: 16
size: NA
D: NA
V: TRBV19
J: TRBJ2-5
CDR3: CASSMGLSASQETQYF
DNA: TGTGCCAGTAGTATGGGCTTATCCGCTTCACAAGAGACCCAGTACTTC

length: 11
size: NA
D: NA
V: TRBV7-2
J: TRBJ2-5
CDR3: CASSPGWTQYF
DNA: TGTGCCAGCAGCCCAGGATGGACCCAGTACTTC

length: 17
size: NA
D: NA
V: TRBV30
J: TRBJ1-3
CDR3: CAWRGGVHPYSGNTIYF
DNA: TGTGCCTGGAGGGGAGGGGTCCACCCGTACTCTGGAAACACCATATATTTT

length: 14
size: NA
D: NA
V: TRBV7-2
J: TRBJ2-7
CDR3: CASSEEPGSYEQYF
DNA: TGTGCCAGCAGCGAAGAACCGGGGAGCTACGAGCAGTACTTC

length: 16
size: NA
D: TRBD1
V: TRBV5-6
J: TRBJ1-6
CDR3: CASSGRDRVGNSPLHF
DNA: TGTGCCAGCAGCGGCCGGGACAGGGTCGGCAATTCACCCCTCCACTTT

length: 16
size: NA
D: TRBD1
V: TRBV11-2
J: TRBJ1-2
CDR3: CASSLDGGTGGYGYTF
DNA: TGTGCCAGCAGCTTAGATGGGGGGACAGGGGGCTATGGCTACACCTTC

length: 15
size: NA
D: NA
V: TRBV4-3
J: TRBJ2-7
CDR3: CASSQGPGGGYEQYF
DNA: TGCGCCAGCAGCCAAGGTCCAGGGGGAGGTTACGAGCAGTACTTC

length: 13
size: NA
D: NA
V: TRBV18
J: TRBJ1-4
CDR3: CAGSPRTNEKLFF
DNA: TGTGCCGGCTCACCTCGAACTAATGAAAAACTGTTTTTT

length: 18
size: NA
D: TRBD1
V: TRBV15
J: TRBJ2-1
CDR3: CATSDSPGQGSWNNEQFF
DNA: TGTGCCACCAGCGACAGTCCGGGACAGGGGAGTTGGAACAATGAGCAGTTCTTC

length: 16
size: NA
D: TRBD1
V: TRBV5-1
J: TRBJ1-1
CDR3: CASSLEGQGIGTEAFF
DNA: TGCGCCAGCAGCTTGGAGGGACAGGGTATCGGGACTGAAGCTTTCTTT

length: 16
size: NA
D: NA
V: TRBV7-8
J: TRBJ2-5
CDR3: CASSTSRDTHWETQYF
DNA: TGTGCCAGCAGTACCTCCCGAGACACCCATTGGGAGACCCAGTACTTC

length: 13
size: NA
D: NA
V: TRBV7-3
J: TRBJ2-5
CDR3: CAGSLREGGTQYF
DNA: TGTGCCGGCAGCCTCCGGGAAGGGGGGACCCAGTACTTC

length: 15
size: NA
D: TRBD1
V: TRBV2
J: TRBJ2-3
CDR3: CASSEGQGVSDTQYF
DNA: TGTGCCAGCAGTGAGGGACAGGGTGTGTCAGATACGCAGTATTTT

length: 13
size: NA
D: NA
V: TRBV29-1
J: TRBJ1-1
CDR3: CSVVSRVATEAFF
DNA: TGCAGCGTTGTAAGCAGGGTCGCCACTGAAGCTTTCTTT

length: 18
size: once
D: TRBD2
V: TRBV5-1
J: TRBJ2-1
CDR3: CASSLGLAGLRRNYEQFF
DNA: TGCGCCAGCAGCTTGGGCCTAGCGGGTCTTCGAAGGAACTATGAGCAGTTCTTC